A selection of T cell receptor beta chains follows, all from one sample in a study of blood T cell repertoires in COVID-19. Libraries were prepared by immunoSEQ multiplex PCR; TCRdb keeps only in-frame clonotypes and omits some of them. The data contain 200,000 or so clones, roughly 90% of them seen just once; the ten biggest clones take up around 2.6%. Material for sequencing was PBMCs or T cells enriched from blood (not recorded which). The source of these receptors is a woman aged 25 to 39 who had recovered from COVID-19. Each CDR3 is given with its conserved first and last residue. A D gene is named only where the DNA matches it firmly. Clone size is shown for a subset of rows, as once, few, many or a class of expanded clone.

few TRBJ2-1 TRBD2 TRBV14 TGTGCCAGCAGCCAGACTAGCGGGGGCCCCCGCTCCTACAATGAGCAGTTCTTC CASSQTSGGPRSYNEQFF
once TRBJ2-6 - TRBV14 TGTGCCAGCAGCCAATATTCGAGCTCTGGGGCCAACGTCCTGACTTTC CASSQYSSSGANVLTF
- TRBJ1-5 TRBD1 TRBV19 TGTGCCAGTAGTTATCAACAGGGGGGAAATCAGCCCCAGCATTTT CASSYQQGGNQPQHF
- TRBJ2-7 - TRBV9 TGTGCCAGCAGCCCAGGGGTCTTGGACGAGCAGTACTTC CASSPGVLDEQYF
once TRBJ2-3 TRBD2 TRBV11-2 TGTGCCAGCAGCTTAGGGACTAGTTATTCAGATACGCAGTATTTT CASSLGTSYSDTQYF
- TRBJ2-3 - TRBV4-2 TGTGCCAGCAGCCAAGTCAGGGGTGGAGATACGCAGTATTTT CASSQVRGGDTQYF
- TRBJ2-4 TRBD2 TRBV4-1 TGCGCCAGCAGCCAAGATTCGACGGGGGGGCCGGCTACAGCCAAAAACATTCAGTACTTC CASSQDSTGGPATAKNIQYF
- TRBJ2-3 TRBD2 TRBV5-6 TGTGCCAGCAGCTTGGGCCTAGCGGGGGGCACAGATACGCAGTATTTT CASSLGLAGGTDTQYF
- TRBJ1-1 - TRBV18 TGTGCCAGCTCATCCCCTGCCGGTAGACAAACAGGGTCCGAGGGAGCTTTCTTT CASSSPAGRQTGSEGAFF
- TRBJ2-3 TRBD2 TRBV7-6 TGTGCCAGCAGCCCCGGGACTAGCGGGGTTATCACAGATACGCAGTATTTT CASSPGTSGVITDTQYF
- TRBJ1-5 - TRBV6-5 TGTGCCAGCAGGGGGACGGGGGGCAATCAGCCCCAGCATTTT CASRGTGGNQPQHF
- TRBJ2-2 - TRBV27 TGTGCCAGCAGGCGATTTGGAGATAGGAACACCGGGGAGCTGTTTTTT CASRRFGDRNTGELFF
- TRBJ2-5 TRBD2 TRBV4-3 TGCGCCAGCAGCCAAGATTCCGGGACTAGGGCGTCCCAGTACTTC CASSQDSGTRASQYF
- TRBJ2-7 TRBD1 TRBV6-5 TGTGCCAGCAGTAACCGGGACAGGGGATACGAGCAGTACTTC CASSNRDRGYEQYF
once TRBJ2-2 - TRBV3-1/TRBV3-2 TGTGCCAGCAGCCAAGATCAGATAAACACCGGGGAGCTGTTTTTT CASSQDQINTGELFF
- TRBJ1-2 TRBD1 TRBV5-4 TGTGCCAGCAGCCCGGGTACGGGGACAGGGGGAGCTAACTATGGCTACACCTTC CASSPGTGTGGANYGYTF
once TRBJ1-2 - TRBV29-1 TGCAGCGTTGAGGGGAGGTCAGGCTACACCTTC CSVEGRSGYTF
- TRBJ2-2 TRBD2 TRBV25-1 TGTGCCAGCAAACGGGGGGACCGGGAGCTGTTTTTT CASKRGDRELFF
- TRBJ2-1 - TRBV6-5 TGTGCCAGCAACCATCGGGTGAATGAGCAGTTCTTC CASNHRVNEQFF
- TRBJ2-3 TRBD2 TRBV7-3 TGTGCCAGCAGCTTAACGGGGCTCGCGGGAGGTGCAGATACGCAGTATTTT CASSLTGLAGGADTQYF
- TRBJ1-3 TRBD1 TRBV4-3 TGCGCCAGCAGCCAAGATGGGAAACAGGGGAGGAACACCATATATTTT CASSQDGKQGRNTIYF
- TRBJ1-5 - TRBV4-3 TGCGCCAGCAGCCCCGGTTGGAGCAATCAGCCCCAGCATTTT CASSPGWSNQPQHF
- TRBJ1-6 - TRBV25-1 TGTGCCAGCAGTGAACGATCGGCACAGACCTCACCCCTCCACTTT CASSERSAQTSPLHF
- TRBJ2-5 TRBD2 TRBV7-9 TGTGCCAGCAGCCGGACTAGCGGGGTAGGGGAGACCCAGTACTTC CASSRTSGVGETQYF
- TRBJ1-1 TRBD1 TRBV5-1 TGCGCCAGCAGCAACAGGACAGGGAGTTCTGAAGCTTTCTTT CASSNRTGSSEAFF